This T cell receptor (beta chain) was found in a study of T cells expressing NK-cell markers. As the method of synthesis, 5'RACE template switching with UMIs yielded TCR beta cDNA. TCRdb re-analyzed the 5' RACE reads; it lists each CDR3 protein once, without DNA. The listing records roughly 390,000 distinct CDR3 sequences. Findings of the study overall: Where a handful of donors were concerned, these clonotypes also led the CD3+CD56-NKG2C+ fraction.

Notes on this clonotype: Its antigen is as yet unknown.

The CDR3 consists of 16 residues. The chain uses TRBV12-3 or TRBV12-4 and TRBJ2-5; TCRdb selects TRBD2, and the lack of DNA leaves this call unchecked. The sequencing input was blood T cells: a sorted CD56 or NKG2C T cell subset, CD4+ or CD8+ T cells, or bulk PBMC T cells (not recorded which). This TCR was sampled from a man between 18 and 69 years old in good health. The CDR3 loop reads CASSYGGGAIVETQYF.